This T cell receptor beta chain was documented in a study of graft-versus-host responses after intestinal transplantation (dated by TCRdb to about 2021). Regarding the research as a whole: The transplants that recipients received were multivisceral, liver-intestinal, or isolated intestinal. Every recipient was given anti-thymocyte globulin induction, followed by approximately three years of maintenance tacrolimus and steroids. Graft-versus-host and host-versus-graft alloreactive T cell clones were tracked in the graft, circulation and bone marrow after intestinal transplantation using bulk TCR-beta CDR3 sequencing. Alloreactive clones were identified by sequencing pre-transplant mixed lymphocyte reaction products and comparing them with unstimulated pre-transplant donor and recipient T cells. Of the 20 to 25 intestinal transplant recipients enrolled in the cohort, one of whom was a retransplant, 3 patients without pretransplant specimens were excluded. A peak of at least 4% donor T cells among recipient peripheral blood mononuclear cells was the definition used for donor T cell macrochimerism. Samples from three later patients were sequenced in-house on an Illumina MiSeq with MiXCR processing rather than by the commercial service.

Looking up the germline V gene (reference sequence) yields CDR1 GTSNPN and CDR2 SVGIG. V ends up 3 bases short and J 4 bases short, with an unmatched junction base count of 10. Reading from cysteine to phenylalanine, the CDR3 counts 16 amino acids. CDR3 DNA is the only sequence kept; it has 48 bases, read in frame from the first base. The time point label on this specimen signifies: cells obtained before transplantation from donor or recipient. Mixed lymphocyte reactions plated around 200,000 CFSE-labeled pre-transplant responders with around 200,000 irradiated violet-dye-labeled stimulators and were cultured for about 6 days. After the mixed lymphocyte reaction, proliferating CD3+CD4+CFSE-low and CD3+CD8+CFSE-low responder cells were FACS-sorted on a BD Influx sorter. To prepare the library, the immunoSEQ multiplex PCR assay was applied. For most patients, genomic DNA was isolated with the Qiagen DNeasy Blood and Tissue Kit and sent frozen to Adaptive Biotechnologies for TCR sequencing. Adaptive Biotechnologies carried out high-throughput TCR-beta CDR3 sequencing of genomic DNA for most patients. The paper's processing steps were these. Adaptive's ImmunoSEQ software was the source of the TCR sequencing data for 18 patients, while a few other patients were processed with MiXCR and VDJtools. To correct CD4 versus CD8 sorting errors, sequences present in both subsets at a frequency ratio below 5:1 were removed. CDR3 nucleotide sequences shared between donor and recipient were removed because their origin could not be assigned. To count as alloreactive, a clone needed at least 2-fold expansion over unstimulated cells and a minimum CFSE-low frequency of 0.002% (template counts) or 0.001% (read counts). Clones detected in sequenced pre-transplant spleen, lymph node, or MLR CFSE-low populations of the donor or recipient were defined as mappable. Cumulative frequency of alloreactive clones was calculated as a percentage of all sequences weighted by copy number. What TCRdb holds here is the immuneACCESS table cut down to in-frame rearrangements. Part of the clones is not present; checked against another copy, under half of the missing clones reflect an unresolved V gene, and the others are unexplained. V, J and clone size are taken as reported in that table, and D and trimming were inferred from the DNA itself. In this sample the table shows approximately 13,000 clones, approximately 40% of which occur a single time. The ten top clones hold about 2.5% of the sample.

For this clone: Qualities for individual bases were not recorded, and no much larger clone is one base off.

Broader findings and caveats from the paper: Early after transplant, declines in HvG clones were associated with peak levels of circulating GvH clones. Patients with donor T cell macrochimerism had high GvH to HvG T cell clonal ratios in their allografts. The relatively low number and heterogeneity of intestinal transplant patients limited the conclusions. GvH clones were found in recipient bone marrow, and some of the GvH clones appeared earlier in ileal mucosa or blood, which is consistent with an intestinal mucosal origin.

The sequence joins TRBV30 to TRBJ1-3; 9 of the junction bases match TRBD1. Source: alloreactive CD8+ T cells from a mixed lymphocyte reaction culture, taken before intestinal transplant. This sample's cell subset or site label indicates: CFSE-low proliferating T cells sorted from roughly 6-day pre-transplant mixed lymphocyte reaction (GvH or HvG direction). This receptor was taken from a human patient who received an intestinal transplant. Read as DNA, the sequence is TGTGCCTGGAGCCGCCCCGGACAGGGGTTCGGAAACACCATATATTTT. This translates into CAWSRPGQGFGNTIYF.